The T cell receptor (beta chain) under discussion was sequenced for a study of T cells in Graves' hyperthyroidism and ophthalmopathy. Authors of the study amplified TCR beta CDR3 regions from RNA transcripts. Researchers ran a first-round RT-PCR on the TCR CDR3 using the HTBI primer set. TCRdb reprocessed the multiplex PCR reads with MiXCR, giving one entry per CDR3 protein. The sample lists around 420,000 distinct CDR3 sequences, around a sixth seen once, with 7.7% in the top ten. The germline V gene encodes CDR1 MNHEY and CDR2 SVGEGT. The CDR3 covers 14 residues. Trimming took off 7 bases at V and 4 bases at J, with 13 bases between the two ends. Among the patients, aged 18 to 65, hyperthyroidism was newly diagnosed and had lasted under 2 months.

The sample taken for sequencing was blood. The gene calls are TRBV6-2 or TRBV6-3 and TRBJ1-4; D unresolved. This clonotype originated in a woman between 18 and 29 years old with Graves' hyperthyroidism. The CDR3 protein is CASKRSGDNEKLFF. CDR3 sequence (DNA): TGTGCCAGCAAGCGGTCCGGCGATAATGAAAAACTGTTTTTT.